The entry below describes one T cell receptor (beta chain). This sample is drawn from a study of blood T cell repertoires in COVID-19. About the study: Sites in the United States, Italy and Spain provided acute and convalescent COVID-19 samples. From T cells, B-cell-depleted T cells, or PBMCs came the material, which was cDNA or gDNA.

Germline CDR1 SGHAT, CDR2 FQNNGV. The CDR3 runs to 15 residues. Trimming shortened V by 5 bases and J by 3 bases, and 16 bases separated the two germline ends. Sequenced by immunoSEQ multiplex PCR; TCRdb stores in-frame clones only, minus some. The sample comprises approximately 300,000 clones, about nine tenths of which are singletons, and about 4.2% rests with the top ten. The sequenced material came from PBMCs or T cells enriched from blood (not recorded which). V gene TRBV11-2 combines with J gene TRBJ1-2; possibly TRBD1 for D (5 bases). The source is a man between 25 and 39 years old who had recovered from COVID-19. DNA of the CDR3: TGTGCCAGCAGCACACAAACCCAGGGTTACTATGGCTACACCTTC. Its translation is CASSTQTQGYYGYTF.